The 10 T cell receptor beta chains below come from one sample, sequenced in a study of early T cells in non-severe SARS-CoV-2 infection. Each CDR3 protein gets one entry after TCRdb re-called the 5' RACE reads with MiXCR. The table records 55,000 to 75,000 distinct CDR3 sequences, 12% of them present only once. The sample comprised whole blood. Receptor source: an adult who was a healthcare worker with PCR-confirmed SARS-CoV-2 infection or an uninfected control (not recorded which).

This clonotype has only a few counts. V gene TRBV20-1 combines with J gene TRBJ2-7, with 8 bases fitting TRBD1. Germline V lookup: CDR1 DFQATT, CDR2 SNEGSKA (reference sequence). Unmatched junction bases numbered 7, after V lost 4 bases and J lost 2 bases. The CDR3 has 14 residues. CDR3 sequence reads: CSATTRDRTYEQYF. Written as DNA, the CDR3 is TGCAGTGCTACTACTCGGGACAGGACCTACGAGCAGTACTTC.

This clonotype has a count of ten or more. The chain recombines TRBV11-2 with TRBJ1-4, with a weak D call TRBD1 (5 bases). Trimming took off 3 bases at V and 7 bases at J, with 9 bases between the two ends. The CDR3 extends over 13 amino acids. The germline V gene has CDR1 SGHAT and CDR2 FQNNGV. For the CDR3, the DNA is TGTGCCAGCAGCTTGAGGGGCGGTGAAAAACTGTTTTTT. It yields the protein CASSLRGGEKLFF.

Only one count was recorded for this clonotype. The chain recombines TRBV7-9 with TRBJ2-3, with a possible D match to TRBD2 (5 bases). V lost 4 bases to trimming and J lost 5 bases, with 10 bases between them. This CDR3 contains 13 residues. In germline, CDR1 is SEHNR, CDR2 FQNEAQ (reference sequence). CDR3 nucleotides: TGTGCCAGCAGCTCTAGCACGGAAGATACGCAGTATTTT. Translated: CASSSSTEDTQYF. The full variable domain, with the rest looked up from reference TRBV7-9 and TRBJ2-3, is DTGVSQNPRHKITKRGQNVTFRCDPISEHNRLYWYRQTLGQGPEFLTYFQNEAQLEKSRLLSDRFSAERPKGSFSTLEIQRTEQGDSAMYLCASSSSTEDTQYFGPGTRLTVL.

This clonotype was found many times. The chain combines TRBV30 with TRBJ1-5, with 7 nucleotides matching TRBD1. The germline gives CDR1 GTSNPN, CDR2 SVGIG (reference sequence). Trimming at V came to 0 bases and at J to 0 bases, leaving 2 bases not matched to a gene. The CDR3 totals 15 residues. The CDR3 bases are TGTGCCTGGAGTGTTGGGACAGTTAGCAATCAGCCCCAGCATTTT. It specifies CAWSVGTVSNQPQHF.

J is TRBJ1-4 and V is TRBV5-5; D gene unclear. Germline V gene data show CDR1 as SGHKS and CDR2 as YYEKEE (reference sequence). V lost 4 bases and J lost 3, with 13 bases in between. This CDR3 comprises 15 residues. The CDR3 protein is CASSPDAAPNEKLFF. CDR3 DNA sequence: TGTGCCAGCAGCCCCGACGCGGCACCTAATGAAAAACTGTTTTTT.

The V and J genes are TRBV4-3 and TRBJ1-1; D is unresolved. This CDR3 has 16 residues. The V gene's germline CDR1 is LGHNA and CDR2 YSLEER. Trimming stripped 0 bases from V and 0 bases from J, with 11 bases between. The DNA for the CDR3 is TGCGCCAGCAGCCAAGATCTCCCTCAGGTGAACACTGAAGCTTTCTTT. This encodes CASSQDLPQVNTEAFF.

In this sample, this clonotype turned up many times. J is TRBJ1-1 and V is TRBV7-2, with 7 bases aligning to TRBD1. The CDR3 length is 14 residues. V lost 3 bases to trimming and J lost 0 bases; unmatched junction nucleotides: 1. Germline V CDR1 and CDR2: SGHTA, FQGNSA. In nucleotides, the CDR3 is TGTGCCAGCAGCTTTGACAGGGTGAACACTGAAGCTTTCTTT. Translated: CASSFDRVNTEAFF.

V usage is TRBV2 and J usage is TRBJ2-6; 7 nucleotides match TRBD2. Germline CDR1 reads SNHLY; CDR2 reads FYNNEI. CDR3 size: 14 residues. V lost 7 bases, J lost 2 bases, and 2 bases stayed unmatched. CDR3 residues: CASTGGAGANVLTF. The CDR3 nucleotides are TGTGCCAGCACGGGGGGAGCTGGGGCCAACGTCCTGACTTTC.

This clonotype was observed a handful of times. This chain uses TRBV4-3 with TRBJ2-1, with 10 bases matching TRBD1. CDR1 is LGHNA and CDR2 is YSLEER in the germline V gene. The CDR3 length is 19 residues. V trimming: 4 bases; J trimming: 4 bases; junction bases outside the gene matches: 16. CDR3 residues: CASSLLTLRGQGKYNEQFF. The CDR3 bases are TGCGCCAGCAGCCTACTGACCCTAAGGGGACAGGGGAAGTACAATGAGCAGTTCTTC.

This clonotype was observed a handful of times. This rearrangement joins TRBV5-4 to TRBJ2-7, with TRBD2 identical over 7 bases. Germline V gene sequence: CDR1 SGHNT, CDR2 YYREEE (reference sequence). The CDR3 runs to 14 residues. J lost 7 bases, V lost 6 bases, and 13 bases had no gene match. CDR3 sequence reads: CASTQGGVLTEQYF. The CDR3 bases are TGTGCCAGCACCCAGGGAGGGGTCCTTACGGAGCAGTACTTC.